A selection of T cell receptor beta chains follows, all from one sample in a study of CD8 T cells in ankylosing spondylitis. MiXCR, applied by TCRdb to the 5' RACE reads, yields one record per CDR3 protein. Of 500,000 to 550,000 distinct CDR3 sequences listed, approximately 12% are singletons. Sequencing input: blood, either unsorted or a sorted T cell fraction (not recorded which). These TCRs come from a male donor with ankylosing spondylitis. Both conserved end residues are part of each CDR3. D genes are given only for firm matches. Clone sizes are given selectively: once, few, many, or a class where the clone is expanded.

j_call | clone_size | v_call | cdr3_length | d_call | cdr3_aa | cdr3_nt
TRBJ2-5 | many | TRBV20-1 | 12 | - | CSARDYGVAQYF | TGCAGTGCTAGAGATTACGGGGTGGCCCAGTACTTC
TRBJ2-5 | - | TRBV30 | 13 | - | CAWGRHLQETQYF | TGTGCCTGGGGGAGACACCTTCAAGAGACCCAGTACTTC
TRBJ2-7 | - | TRBV20-1 | 13 | - | CSAGTGVTYEQYF | TGCAGTGCCGGGACGGGAGTCACCTACGAGCAGTACTTC
TRBJ1-2 | few | TRBV5-1 | 14 | TRBD1 | CASSLKGQTYGYTF | TGCGCCAGCAGCCTCAAGGGACAGACCTATGGCTACACCTTC
TRBJ2-3 | - | TRBV11-2 | 12 | - | CASSLVGSTQYF | TGTGCCAGCAGCTTAGTGGGGAGTACGCAGTATTTT
TRBJ2-1 | - | TRBV4-2 | 16 | TRBD2 | CASSRSRGSSYNEQFF | TGTGCCAGCAGCAGGTCACGCGGGAGCTCCTACAATGAGCAGTTCTTC
TRBJ1-2 | - | TRBV9 | 15 | - | CASSPSIDANYGYTF | TGTGCCAGCAGCCCCAGTATAGATGCTAACTATGGCTACACCTTC
TRBJ1-3 | - | TRBV7-9 | 13 | - | CASKTQGQDTIYF | TGTGCCAGCAAGACTCAGGGTCAAGACACCATATATTTT
TRBJ1-6 | many | TRBV12-3/TRBV12-4 | 16 | TRBD1 | CASSPLGPGGISPLHF | TGTGCCAGCAGTCCCCTAGGACCAGGGGGGATTTCACCCCTCCACTTT
TRBJ1-2 | many | TRBV20-1 | 13 | - | CSAPAGAVYGYTF | TGCAGTGCTCCGGCGGGCGCGGTCTATGGCTACACCTTC
TRBJ2-2 | - | TRBV5-1 | 17 | TRBD2 | CASSSGLALGNTGELFF | TGCGCCAGCAGCAGCGGACTAGCTCTGGGGAACACCGGGGAGCTGTTTTTT
TRBJ2-1 | few | TRBV15 | 15 | - | CATSRDPVGRNEQFF | TGTGCCACCAGCAGAGATCCTGTAGGGAGGAATGAGCAGTTCTTC
TRBJ1-4 | few | TRBV18 | 16 | - | CASSPAAGVLDEKLFF | TGTGCCAGCTCACCAGCGGCAGGGGTGCTCGATGAAAAACTGTTTTTT
TRBJ2-5 | few | TRBV7-9 | 13 | TRBD2 | CASSASGKETQYF | TGTGCCAGCAGCGCTAGCGGGAAAGAGACCCAGTACTTC
TRBJ2-5 | - | TRBV19 | 16 | TRBD1 | CASSTPPDRGEETQYF | TGTGCCAGTAGTACACCCCCGGACAGGGGGGAAGAGACCCAGTACTTC
TRBJ2-2 | many | TRBV20-1 | 14 | - | CSAGSGLNTGELFF | TGCAGTGCTGGTTCAGGACTTAACACCGGGGAGCTGTTTTTT
TRBJ2-1 | few | TRBV7-6 | 16 | TRBD2 | CASSLTASGTYNEQFF | TGTGCCAGCAGCTTAACAGCTAGCGGCACCTACAATGAGCAGTTCTTC
TRBJ2-1 | few | TRBV4-2 | 16 | TRBD1 | CASSQAGTGGFNEQFF | TGTGCCAGCAGCCAAGCCGGGACAGGGGGCTTCAATGAGCAGTTCTTC
TRBJ2-1 | - | TRBV19 | 15 | TRBD2 | CASTKASGRDNEQFF | TGTGCCAGTACCAAAGCTAGCGGGAGGGACAATGAGCAGTTCTTC
TRBJ2-6 | few | TRBV12-5 | 16 | - | CASGLVLGSGANVLTF | TGTGCTAGTGGTTTGGTACTAGGTTCTGGGGCCAACGTCCTGACTTTC
TRBJ2-2 | many | TRBV28 | 14 | - | CASSLSENTGELFF | TGTGCCAGCAGTTTATCTGAGAACACCGGGGAGCTGTTTTTT
TRBJ2-7 | - | TRBV19 | 14 | TRBD1 | CASRSRQGRDEQYF | TGTGCCAGTAGGTCCAGACAGGGCCGTGACGAGCAGTACTTC
TRBJ2-1 | - | TRBV7-9 | 13 | - | CASSFSAAYELFF | TGTGCCAGCAGCTTCTCTGCGGCGTATGAGCTGTTCTTC
TRBJ2-3 | few | TRBV20-1 | 14 | - | CSARQGGGTDTQYF | TGCAGTGCTAGACAGGGGGGTGGGACAGATACGCAGTATTTT
TRBJ1-1 | few | TRBV7-6 | 15 | - | CASSLGSSRNTEAFF | TGTGCCAGCAGCTTAGGGTCCTCTAGGAACACTGAAGCTTTCTTT
TRBJ1-6 | - | TRBV5-5 | 15 | TRBD1 | CASSYPGQGKSPLHF | TGTGCCAGCAGCTACCCGGGACAGGGGAAATCACCCCTCCACTTT
TRBJ2-4 | few | TRBV6-1 | 16 | TRBD2 | CASSFGLAGDKNIQYF | TGTGCCAGCAGCTTCGGACTAGCGGGAGACAAAAACATTCAGTACTTC
TRBJ2-2 | few | TRBV2 | 15 | - | CASSGSGGNTGELFF | TGTGCCAGCAGTGGGTCCGGGGGGAACACCGGGGAGCTGTTTTTT
TRBJ1-5 | - | TRBV4-2 | 14 | - | CASSPTDRSQPQHF | TGTGCCAGCAGCCCTACTGACCGGAGTCAGCCCCAGCATTTT
TRBJ2-2 | many | TRBV5-1 | 14 | - | CASSLGTGSGELFF | TGCGCCAGCAGCTTGGGTACAGGGTCCGGGGAGCTGTTTTTT